This TCR beta chain was found in a study of T-cell memory formation after mild COVID-19. Study details: Each donor largely had its own TCR clusters. Overall study findings and caveats: Contracting CD8+ clones were enriched in EMRA, CD4+ mainly in CM and EM.

As concerns this clonotype: Its antigen is not known.

J was trimmed by 0 bases and V by 4 bases; bases with no gene match: 11. There are 19 residues in the CDR3. In germline, CDR1 is MNHEY, CDR2 SMNVEV (reference sequence). One entry per CDR3 protein results from TCRdb running MiXCR on the 5' RACE reads. The repertoire holds under 300,000 distinct CDR3 sequences, with roughly 18% as singletons. The chain links TRBV27 to TRBJ2-1; 11 bases agree with TRBD2. This TCR derives from a man aged 18-30 years who had mild COVID-19 (a few samples of this study predate the infection). Cell type and time point are not known. What was sequenced was PBMCs or a T cell subset sorted from them (not recorded which). The CDR3 reads CASSSSRASGGSSYNEQFF. The CDR3 DNA follows: TGTGCCAGCAGTTCCTCCAGGGCTAGCGGGGGGAGCTCCTACAATGAGCAGTTCTTC.